Described below is a single T cell receptor (beta chain) sequence and its context. Its antigen is undetermined. The data originate from a study of blood T cells in healthy people across ages. General study points: PBMCs were not sorted, which prevented a conclusive comparison of naive versus antigen-experienced cells.

Using a J-beta primer mix together with a sample-barcoded 5' primer, a second PCR was run for roughly 7 to 12 cycles. TCRdb fed the 5' RACE reads into MiXCR, producing one record per CDR3 protein. The data show about 930,000 distinct CDR3 sequences, almost 30% seen once. This CDR3 has 12 residues. Germline values: CDR1 LGHDT, CDR2 YNNKEL (reference sequence). Trimming stripped 3 bases from V and 1 base from J, with 3 bases between. Separately, the same data were catalogued under a study of T cells of mothers and their children. From that study: The donors comprised about 6 children and their three healthy Caucasian mothers. Second-PCR amplification with M1S added sample barcodes and 2-4 random nucleotides. Related mother and child pairs showed slightly greater overlap (not significant) than unrelated pairs did.

The V and J genes are TRBV3-1 and TRBJ2-5; D ambiguous. Sequences were obtained from blood. This TCR came from a woman between 40 and 50 years old in good health. CDR3 nucleotides: TGTGCCAGCAGCCACATCCAAGAGACCCAGTACTTC. Translated: CASSHIQETQYF.